A selection of T cell receptor beta chains follows, all from one sample in a study of blood T cell repertoires in COVID-19. Sequenced by immunoSEQ multiplex PCR; TCRdb stores in-frame clones only, minus some. The profile shows 350,000 or so clones, about 90% of them singletons. The sample consisted of PBMCs or T cells enriched from blood (not recorded which). These receptors came from a woman aged 25-40 years who had recovered from COVID-19. CDR3s include the opening cysteine and the closing phenylalanine or tryptophan. Only some rows state a clone size, as once, few, many or a class for expanded clones.

clone size: .
V gene: TRBV5-1
CDR3 protein: CASSLDGSSNYGYTF

clone size: .
V gene: TRBV27
CDR3 protein: CASSAFGQSFNSPLHF

clone size: .
V gene: TRBV5-6
CDR3 protein: CASSLGVSGFSSYEQYF

clone size: .
V gene: TRBV7-2
CDR3 protein: CASSGRTENIQYF

clone size: .
V gene: TRBV28
CDR3 protein: CASGTRVYEQYF

clone size: .
V gene: TRBV24-1
CDR3 protein: CATSDSGGNTDTQYF

clone size: .
V gene: TRBV20-1
CDR3 protein: CSASTGTTYGYTF

clone size: .
V gene: TRBV15
CDR3 protein: CATSSSGPYEQYF

clone size: .
V gene: TRBV7-9
CDR3 protein: CASRRRQGDTEAFF

clone size: .
V gene: TRBV7-6
CDR3 protein: CASSLTQGVGSPLHF

clone size: few
V gene: TRBV3-1/TRBV3-2
CDR3 protein: CASSPMQGRDYGYTF

clone size: once
V gene: TRBV27
CDR3 protein: CASSFETAYNEQFF

clone size: .
V gene: TRBV29-1
CDR3 protein: CSVGARKETQYF

clone size: .
V gene: TRBV7-9
CDR3 protein: CASSLGIAGGPQFF

clone size: once
V gene: TRBV28
CDR3 protein: CASKPGQGWFEQFF

clone size: .
V gene: TRBV9
CDR3 protein: CASSPQGANEKLFF

clone size: .
V gene: TRBV27
CDR3 protein: CASSVPGTEAFF

clone size: once
V gene: TRBV12-3/TRBV12-4
CDR3 protein: CASTKGLNTEAFF

clone size: .
V gene: TRBV28
CDR3 protein: CASSRLDRDSSPLHF

clone size: .
V gene: TRBV3-1/TRBV3-2
CDR3 protein: CASSQDIGQGASYGYTF

clone size: .
V gene: TRBV9
CDR3 protein: CASSVGWDTTNTEAFF

clone size: .
V gene: TRBV5-1
CDR3 protein: CASSLVSTSTDTQYF

clone size: .
V gene: TRBV19
CDR3 protein: CASSVLAGEGEQFF

clone size: .
V gene: TRBV4-3
CDR3 protein: CASAIDGGSEAFF

clone size: .
V gene: TRBV5-1
CDR3 protein: CASSSGLAGGQETQYF

clone size: .
V gene: TRBV19
CDR3 protein: CASSPRGGGGKNIQYF

clone size: .
V gene: TRBV10-1
CDR3 protein: CASSDRDYGYTF

clone size: .
V gene: TRBV9
CDR3 protein: CATAGGRDTEAFF

clone size: once
V gene: TRBV10-2
CDR3 protein: CASSETVGTSGVMNTGELFF

clone size: .
V gene: TRBV7-2
CDR3 protein: CAGNRGRADTQYF

clone size: few
V gene: TRBV7-8
CDR3 protein: CASSGQTGGVGYTF

clone size: few
V gene: TRBV10-3
CDR3 protein: CAISESGTGVEKLFF